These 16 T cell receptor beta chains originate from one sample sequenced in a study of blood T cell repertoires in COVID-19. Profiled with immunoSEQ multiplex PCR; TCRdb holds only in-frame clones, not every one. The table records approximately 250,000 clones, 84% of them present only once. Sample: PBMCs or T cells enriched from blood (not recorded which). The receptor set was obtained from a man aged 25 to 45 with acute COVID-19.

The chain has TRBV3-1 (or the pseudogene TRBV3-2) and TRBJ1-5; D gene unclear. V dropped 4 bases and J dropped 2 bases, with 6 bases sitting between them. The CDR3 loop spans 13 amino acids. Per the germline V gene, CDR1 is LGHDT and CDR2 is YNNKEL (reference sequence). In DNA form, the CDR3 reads TGTGCCAGCAGCCGGGGAGGCAATCAGCCCCAGCATTTT. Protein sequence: CASSRGGNQPQHF.

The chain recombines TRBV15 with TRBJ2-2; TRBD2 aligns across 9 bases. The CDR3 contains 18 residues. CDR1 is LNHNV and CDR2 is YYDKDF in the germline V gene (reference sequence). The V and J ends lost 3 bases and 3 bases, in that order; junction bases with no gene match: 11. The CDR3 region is CATSSINIAGVYTGELFF. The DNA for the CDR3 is TGTGCCACCAGCAGTATAAACATAGCGGGAGTATACACCGGGGAGCTGTTTTTT.

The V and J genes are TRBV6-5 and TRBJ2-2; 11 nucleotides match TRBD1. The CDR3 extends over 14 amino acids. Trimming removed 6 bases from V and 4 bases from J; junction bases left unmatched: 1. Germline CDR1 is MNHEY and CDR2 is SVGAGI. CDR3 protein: CASRDRGLTGELFF. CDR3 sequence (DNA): TGTGCCAGCAGGGACAGGGGGCTCACCGGGGAGCTGTTTTTT.

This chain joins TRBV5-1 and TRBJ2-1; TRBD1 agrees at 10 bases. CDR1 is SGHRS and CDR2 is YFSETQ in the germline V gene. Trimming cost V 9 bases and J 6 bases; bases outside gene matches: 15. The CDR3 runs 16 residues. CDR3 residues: CATSTGGTGVGNEQFF. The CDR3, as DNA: TGCGCCACCTCCACCGGGGGGACAGGGGTGGGCAATGAGCAGTTCTTC.

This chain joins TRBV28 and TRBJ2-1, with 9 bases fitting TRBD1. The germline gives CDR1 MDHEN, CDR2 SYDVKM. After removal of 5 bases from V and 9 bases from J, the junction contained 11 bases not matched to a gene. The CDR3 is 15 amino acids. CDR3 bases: TGTGCCAGCAGTCCACCCGGGACAGGGAGAGGTGAGCAGTTCTTC. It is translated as CASSPPGTGRGEQFF.

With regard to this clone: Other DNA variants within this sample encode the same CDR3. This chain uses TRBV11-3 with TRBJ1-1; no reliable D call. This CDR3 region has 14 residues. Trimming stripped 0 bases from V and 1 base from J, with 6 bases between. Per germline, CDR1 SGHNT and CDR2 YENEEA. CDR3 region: CASSLDGPNTEAFF. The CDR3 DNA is TGTGCCAGCAGCTTAGATGGGCCGAACACTGAAGCTTTCTTT.

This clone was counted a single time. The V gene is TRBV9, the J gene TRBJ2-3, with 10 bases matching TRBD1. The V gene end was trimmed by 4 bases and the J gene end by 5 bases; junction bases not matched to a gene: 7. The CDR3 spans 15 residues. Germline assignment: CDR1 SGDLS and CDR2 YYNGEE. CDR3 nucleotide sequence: TGTGCCAGCAGCACCCGGACAGGGGGTTTAGATACGCAGTATTTT. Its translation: CASSTRTGGLDTQYF.

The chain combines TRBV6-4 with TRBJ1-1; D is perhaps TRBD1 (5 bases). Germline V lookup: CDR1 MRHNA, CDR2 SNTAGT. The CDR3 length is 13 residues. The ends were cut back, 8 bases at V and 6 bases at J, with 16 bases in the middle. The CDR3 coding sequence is TGTGCCAGCCGCAGGGATGTTTGGTCTGAAGCTTTCTTT. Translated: CASRRDVWSEAFF.

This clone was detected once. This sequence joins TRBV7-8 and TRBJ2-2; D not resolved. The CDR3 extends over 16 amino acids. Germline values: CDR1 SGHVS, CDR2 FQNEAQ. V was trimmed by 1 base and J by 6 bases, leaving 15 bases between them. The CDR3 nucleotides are TGTGCCAGCAGCTTAGTGGGCAGACGAAGTGCCGGGGAGCTGTTTTTT. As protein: CASSLVGRRSAGELFF.

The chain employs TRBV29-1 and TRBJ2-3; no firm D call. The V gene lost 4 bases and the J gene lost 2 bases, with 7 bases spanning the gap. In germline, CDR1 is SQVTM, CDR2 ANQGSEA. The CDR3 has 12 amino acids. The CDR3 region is CSVGANTDTQYF. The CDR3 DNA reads TGCAGCGTTGGAGCAAACACAGATACGCAGTATTTT.

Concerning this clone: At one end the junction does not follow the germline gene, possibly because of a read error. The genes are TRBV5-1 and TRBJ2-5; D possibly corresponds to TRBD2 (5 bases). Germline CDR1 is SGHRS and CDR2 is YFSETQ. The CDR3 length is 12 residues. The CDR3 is CASSLYREDQYF. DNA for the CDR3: TGTGCCAGCAGCCTATACCGGGAAGACCAGTACTTC.

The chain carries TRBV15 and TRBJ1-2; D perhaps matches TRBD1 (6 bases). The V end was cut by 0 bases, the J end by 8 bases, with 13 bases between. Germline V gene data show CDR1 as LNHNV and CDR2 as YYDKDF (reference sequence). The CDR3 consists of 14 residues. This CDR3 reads CATSRDRGALGYTF. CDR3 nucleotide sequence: TGTGCCACCAGCAGAGATCGGGGGGCGCTCGGCTACACCTTC.

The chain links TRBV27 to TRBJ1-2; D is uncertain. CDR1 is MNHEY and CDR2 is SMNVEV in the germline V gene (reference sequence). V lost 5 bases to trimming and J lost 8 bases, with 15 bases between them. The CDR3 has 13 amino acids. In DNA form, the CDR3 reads TGTGCCAGCAGTGAGATGGCGGGGTTCGGCTACACCTTC. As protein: CASSEMAGFGYTF.

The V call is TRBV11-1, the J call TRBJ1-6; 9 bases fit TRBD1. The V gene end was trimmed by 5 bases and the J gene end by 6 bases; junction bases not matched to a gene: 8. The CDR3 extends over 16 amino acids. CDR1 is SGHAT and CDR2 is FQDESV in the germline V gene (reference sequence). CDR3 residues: CASSLTDRGPNSPLHF. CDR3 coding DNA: TGTGCCAGCAGCCTAACGGACAGGGGCCCTAATTCACCCCTCCACTTT. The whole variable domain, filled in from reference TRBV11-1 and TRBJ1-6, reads EAEVAQSPRYKITEKSQAVAFWCDPISGHATLYWYRQILGQGPELLVQFQDESVVDDSQLPKDRFSAERLKGVDSTLKIQPAELGDSAMYLCASSLTDRGPNSPLHFGNGTRLTVT.

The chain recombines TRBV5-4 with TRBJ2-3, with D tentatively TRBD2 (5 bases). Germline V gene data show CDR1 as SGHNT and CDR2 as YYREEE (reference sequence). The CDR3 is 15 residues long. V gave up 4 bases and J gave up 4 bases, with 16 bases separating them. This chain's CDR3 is CASSTEGWRADTQYF. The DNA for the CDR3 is TGTGCCAGCAGCACCGAGGGTTGGCGGGCAGATACGCAGTATTTT.

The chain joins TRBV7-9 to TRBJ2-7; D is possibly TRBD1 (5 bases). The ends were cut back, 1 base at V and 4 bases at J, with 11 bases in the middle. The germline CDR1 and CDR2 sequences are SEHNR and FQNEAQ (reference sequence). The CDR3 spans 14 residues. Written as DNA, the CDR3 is TGTGCCAGCAGCTTAGGGGGCGTGGGGTACGAGCAGTACGTC. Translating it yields CASSLGGVGYEQYV.